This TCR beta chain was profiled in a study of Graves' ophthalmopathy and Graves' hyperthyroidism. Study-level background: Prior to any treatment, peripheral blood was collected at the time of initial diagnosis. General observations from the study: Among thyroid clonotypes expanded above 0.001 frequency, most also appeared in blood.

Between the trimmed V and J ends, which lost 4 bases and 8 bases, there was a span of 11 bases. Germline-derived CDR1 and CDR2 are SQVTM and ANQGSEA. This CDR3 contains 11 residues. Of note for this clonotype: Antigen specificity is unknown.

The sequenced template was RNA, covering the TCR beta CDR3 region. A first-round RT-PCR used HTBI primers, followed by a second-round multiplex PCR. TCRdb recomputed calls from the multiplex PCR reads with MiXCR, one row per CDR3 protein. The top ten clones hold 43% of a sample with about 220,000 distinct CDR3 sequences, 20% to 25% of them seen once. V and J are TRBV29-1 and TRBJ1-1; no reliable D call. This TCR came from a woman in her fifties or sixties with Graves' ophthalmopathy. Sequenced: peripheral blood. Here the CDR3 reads CSVARTEEAFF. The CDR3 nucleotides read TGCAGCGTTGCTCGGACGGAGGAAGCTTTCTTT.